This T cell receptor (beta chain) was sequenced during a study of neurological immune-mediated disorders. The CDR3 loop spans 15 amino acids. V lost 6 bases, J lost 0 bases, and 15 bases lay in between. Germline CDR1 reads LNHNV; CDR2 reads YYDKDF (reference sequence). A single record per CDR3 protein comes from TCRdb applying MiXCR to the 5' RACE reads. The sample records some 38,000 distinct CDR3 sequences, approximately 4.2% being singletons. Many counts were recorded for this clonotype. Source material: PBMCs. This receptor was identified in a man between 25 and 39 years old with multiple sclerosis. This sequence joins TRBV15 and TRBJ2-7, with D unclear. The CDR3 loop reads CATSRPGPSSYEQYF. As DNA, the CDR3 is TGTGCCACCAGTAGACCCGGGCCGAGCTCCTACGAGCAGTACTTC.